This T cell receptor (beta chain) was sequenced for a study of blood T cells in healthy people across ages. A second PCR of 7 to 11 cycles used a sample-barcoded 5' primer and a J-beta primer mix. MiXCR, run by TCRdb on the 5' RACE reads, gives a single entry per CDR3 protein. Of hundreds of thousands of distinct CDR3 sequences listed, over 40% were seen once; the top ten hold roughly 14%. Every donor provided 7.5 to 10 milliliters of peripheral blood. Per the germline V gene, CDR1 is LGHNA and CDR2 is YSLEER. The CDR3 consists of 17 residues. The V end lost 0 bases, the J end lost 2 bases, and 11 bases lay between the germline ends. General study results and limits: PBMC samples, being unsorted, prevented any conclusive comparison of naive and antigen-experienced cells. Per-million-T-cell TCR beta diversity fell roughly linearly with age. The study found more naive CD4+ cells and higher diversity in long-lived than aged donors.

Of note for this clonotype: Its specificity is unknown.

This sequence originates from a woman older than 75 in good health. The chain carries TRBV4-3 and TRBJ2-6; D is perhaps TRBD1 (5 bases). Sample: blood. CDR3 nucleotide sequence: TGCGCCAGCAGCCAAGATCTGCCGACAGCTGGGGCCAACGTCCTGACTTTC. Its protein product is CASSQDLPTAGANVLTF.